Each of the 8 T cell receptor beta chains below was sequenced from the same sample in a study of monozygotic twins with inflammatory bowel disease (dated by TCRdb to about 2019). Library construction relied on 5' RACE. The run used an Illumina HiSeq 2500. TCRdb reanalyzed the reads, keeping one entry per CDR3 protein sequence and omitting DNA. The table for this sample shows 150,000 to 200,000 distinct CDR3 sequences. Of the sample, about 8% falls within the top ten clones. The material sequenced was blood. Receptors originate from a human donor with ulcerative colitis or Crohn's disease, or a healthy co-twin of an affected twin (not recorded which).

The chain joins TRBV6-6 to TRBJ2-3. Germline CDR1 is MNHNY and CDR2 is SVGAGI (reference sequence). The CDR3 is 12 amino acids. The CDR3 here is CASSYPQDTQYF.

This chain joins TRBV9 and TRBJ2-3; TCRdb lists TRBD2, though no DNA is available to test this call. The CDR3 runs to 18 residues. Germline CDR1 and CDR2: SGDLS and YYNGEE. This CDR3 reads CASSVGLAGGITTDTQYF.

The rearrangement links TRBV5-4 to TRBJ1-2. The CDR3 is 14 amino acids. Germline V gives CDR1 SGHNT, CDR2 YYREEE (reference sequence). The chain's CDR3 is CASSVRIEDYGYTF. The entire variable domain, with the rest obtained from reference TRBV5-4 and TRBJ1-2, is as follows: ETGVTQSPTHLIKTRGQQVTLRCSSQSGHNTVSWYQQALGQGPQFIFQYYREEENGRGNFPPRFSGLQFPNYSSELNVNALELDDSALYLCASSVRIEDYGYTFGSGTRLTVV.

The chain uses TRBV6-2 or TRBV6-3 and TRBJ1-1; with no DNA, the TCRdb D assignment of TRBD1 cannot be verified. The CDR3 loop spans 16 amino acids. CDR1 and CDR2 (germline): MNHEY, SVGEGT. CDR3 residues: CASSRGTVQMNTEAFF.

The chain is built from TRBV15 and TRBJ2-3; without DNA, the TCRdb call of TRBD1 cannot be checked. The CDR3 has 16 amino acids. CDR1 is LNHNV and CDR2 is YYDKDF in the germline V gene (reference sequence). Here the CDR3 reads CATSKRIRDPWDTQYF. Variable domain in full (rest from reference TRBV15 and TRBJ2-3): DAMVIQNPRYQVTQFGKPVTLSCSQTLNHNVMYWYQQKSSQAPKLLFHYYDKDFNNEADTPDNFQSRRPNTSFCFLDIRSPGLGDTAMYLCATSKRIRDPWDTQYFGPGTRLTVL.

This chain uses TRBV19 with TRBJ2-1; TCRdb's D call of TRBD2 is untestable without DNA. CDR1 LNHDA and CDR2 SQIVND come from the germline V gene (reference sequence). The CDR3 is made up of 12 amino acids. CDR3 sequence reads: CASRGFGYEQFF. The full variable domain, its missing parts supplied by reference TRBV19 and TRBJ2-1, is DGGITQSPKYLFRKEGQNVTLSCEQNLNHDAMYWYRQDPGQGLRLIYYSQIVNDFQKGDIAEGYSVSREKKESFPLTVTSAQKNPTAFYLCASRGFGYEQFFGPGTRLTVL.

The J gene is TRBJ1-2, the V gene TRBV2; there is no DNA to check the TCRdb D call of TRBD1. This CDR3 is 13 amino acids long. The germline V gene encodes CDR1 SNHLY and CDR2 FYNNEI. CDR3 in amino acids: CASKQGQEYGYTF.

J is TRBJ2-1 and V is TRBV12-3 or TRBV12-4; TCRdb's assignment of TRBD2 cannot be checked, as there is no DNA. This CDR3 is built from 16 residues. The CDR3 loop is CASSLGVAGGLDEQFF.